This T cell receptor (beta chain) was recorded in a study of blood T cell repertoires in COVID-19. Turning to the study itself: Samples came from the United States, Italy and Spain, spanning acute and convalescent COVID-19.

TCRdb's copy holds only in-frame clones and misses some; the assay was immunoSEQ multiplex PCR. The sample holds 190,000 or so clones, 80% to 90% seen once. The sequenced sample consisted of peripheral blood. The sequence came from a young woman who had recovered from COVID-19.

The CDR3 coding sequence is TGTGCCAGCAGTTACTCTACGACAGAAGCTTTCTTT. Its translation is CASSYSTTEAFF. The V and J genes are TRBV6-2 or TRBV6-3 and TRBJ1-1; D is ambiguous. V dropped 0 bases and J dropped 8 bases, with 7 bases sitting between them. Germline CDR1 and CDR2: MNHEY and SVGEGT. The CDR3 covers 12 residues.